These T cell receptor beta chains were read from a single sample in a study of shared clonotypes between healthy human individuals. TCRdb's copy holds only in-frame clones and misses some; the assay was immunoSEQ multiplex PCR. The sample has more than 2 million clones; 93% are singletons. The sequenced material came from naive CD8+ T cells from PBMCs. These receptors came from a man aged 18 to 35 in good health. Some clones in this sample may be carry-over from other donors' samples. The CDR3 runs from the conserved cysteine through the conserved F or W. D genes are given only for firm matches.

J,D,V,CDR3,DNA
TRBJ2-7,-,TRBV18,CASSPRDPLPYEQYF,TGTGCCAGCTCACCCCGGGACCCACTCCCCTACGAGCAGTACTTC
TRBJ2-1,TRBD2,TRBV4-1,CASSQDVRLAGGSSYNEQFF,TGCGCCAGCAGCCAAGACGTTCGGCTAGCGGGAGGGAGCTCCTACAATGAGCAGTTCTTC
TRBJ1-4,TRBD1,TRBV7-6,CASSSGGLRLQNEKLFF,TGTGCCAGCAGCTCAGGGGGGCTCCGATTACAAAATGAAAAACTGTTTTTT
TRBJ1-2,TRBD1,TRBV4-1,CASSQEGDRVYGYTF,TGCGCCAGCAGCCAAGAGGGGGACAGGGTATATGGCTACACCTTC
TRBJ2-7,-,TRBV27,CASRLAGSYEQYF,TGTGCCAGCAGGCTCGCAGGGTCCTACGAGCAGTACTTC
TRBJ2-3,TRBD1,TRBV9,CASSIGTVNTDTQYF,TGTGCCAGCAGCATCGGGACAGTCAACACAGATACGCAGTATTTT
TRBJ2-7,-,TRBV7-9,CASSWATGTTSYEQYF,TGTGCCAGCAGCTGGGCGACGGGTACTACCTCCTACGAGCAGTACTTC
TRBJ2-7,-,TRBV5-6,CASSLGSSYEQYF,TGTGCCAGCAGCTTGGGATCCTCCTACGAGCAGTACTTC
TRBJ1-1,TRBD1,TRBV5-8,CASSLGAGGAFF,TGTGCCAGCAGCTTAGGGGCAGGGGGAGCTTTCTTT
TRBJ1-5,-,TRBV7-8,CASSRGSNQPQHF,TGTGCCAGCAGCAGGGGTAGCAATCAGCCCCAGCATTTT
TRBJ1-2,TRBD1,TRBV29-1,CSVKAATGVSYGYTF,TGCAGCGTAAAAGCCGCCACAGGGGTTTCCTATGGCTACACCTTC
TRBJ2-3,-,TRBV9,CASSARTGLTSTDTQYF,TGTGCCAGCAGCGCAAGAACAGGTCTGACTAGCACAGATACGCAGTATTTT